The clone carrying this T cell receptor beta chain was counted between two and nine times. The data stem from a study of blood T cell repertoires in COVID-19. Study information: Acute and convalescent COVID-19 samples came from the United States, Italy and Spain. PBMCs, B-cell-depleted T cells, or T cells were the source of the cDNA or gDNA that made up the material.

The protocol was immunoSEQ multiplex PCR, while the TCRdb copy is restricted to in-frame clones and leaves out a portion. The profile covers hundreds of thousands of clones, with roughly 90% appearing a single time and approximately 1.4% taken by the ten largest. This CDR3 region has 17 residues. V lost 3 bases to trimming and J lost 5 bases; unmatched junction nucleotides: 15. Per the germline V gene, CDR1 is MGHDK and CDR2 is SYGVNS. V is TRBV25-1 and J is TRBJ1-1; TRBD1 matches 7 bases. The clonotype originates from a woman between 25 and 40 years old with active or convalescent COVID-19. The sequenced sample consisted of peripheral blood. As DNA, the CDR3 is TGTGCCAGCAGTGATTTTCAGGGGGTCCTTTTGGGGACTGAAGCTTTCTTT. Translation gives CASSDFQGVLLGTEAFF.